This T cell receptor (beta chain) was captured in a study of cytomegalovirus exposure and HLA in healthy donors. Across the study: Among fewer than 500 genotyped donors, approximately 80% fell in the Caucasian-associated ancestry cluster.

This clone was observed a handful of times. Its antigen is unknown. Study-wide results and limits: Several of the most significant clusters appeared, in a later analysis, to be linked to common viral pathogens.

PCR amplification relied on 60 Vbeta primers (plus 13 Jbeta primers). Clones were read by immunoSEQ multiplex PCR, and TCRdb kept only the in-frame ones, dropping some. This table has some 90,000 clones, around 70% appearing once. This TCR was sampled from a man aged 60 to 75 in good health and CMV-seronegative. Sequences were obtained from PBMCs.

The CDR3 protein is CASRTGLAGNSGANVLTF. CDR3 nucleotides: TGTGCCAGCAGAACGGGACTAGCGGGTAATTCTGGGGCCAACGTCCTGACTTTC. This rearrangement joins TRBV5-4 to TRBJ2-6, with 12 positions matching TRBD2. The ends lost 5 bases at V and 1 base at J; junction bases unmatched: 7. Per the germline V gene, CDR1 is SGHNT and CDR2 is YYREEE (reference sequence). The CDR3 consists of 18 residues.